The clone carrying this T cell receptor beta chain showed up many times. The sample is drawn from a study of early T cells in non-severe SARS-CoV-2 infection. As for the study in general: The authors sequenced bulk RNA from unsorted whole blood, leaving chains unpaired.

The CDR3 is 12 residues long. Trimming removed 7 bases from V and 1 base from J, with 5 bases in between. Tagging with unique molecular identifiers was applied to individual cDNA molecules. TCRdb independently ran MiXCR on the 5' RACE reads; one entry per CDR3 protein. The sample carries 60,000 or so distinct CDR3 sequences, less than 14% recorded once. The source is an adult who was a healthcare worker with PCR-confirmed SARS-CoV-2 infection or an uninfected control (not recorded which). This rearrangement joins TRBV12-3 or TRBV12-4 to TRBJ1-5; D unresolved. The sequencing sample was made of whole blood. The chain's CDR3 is CASTRSNQPQHF. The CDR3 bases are TGTGCCAGCACTCGGAGCAATCAGCCCCAGCATTTT.